This entry is about one T cell receptor (beta chain). The treatment is: 19 received Ad26.COV2.S at low or high dose, single or two shots; about 5 received placebo; per-sample allocation not given. Sampling occurred on day 63 after the first vaccine or placebo injection. A Boston adult aged 18-55 years was the donor. Sequenced by immunoSEQ multiplex PCR; TCRdb stores in-frame clones only, minus some. The profile shows over 300,000 clones, about four fifths of them singletons. The data are from a study of Ad26.COV2.S vaccination and SARS-CoV-2 variants. Background on the study: Into the muscle, Ad26.COV2.S was dosed once or twice, 56 days apart.

The CDR3 has 18 residues. The chain uses TRBV21-1 and TRBJ1-5; TRBD1, as called in the table, went unchecked against the DNA. TRBV21-1 is termed a pseudogene. Here the sequenced sample was peripheral blood, taken in a trial of Ad26.COV2.S vaccine versus placebo. This receptor was taken from a person between 18 and 60 years old who received the Ad26.COV2.S COVID-19 vaccine or a placebo. CDR3 region: CASSKGELGRGSNQPQHF. The CDR3 DNA reads as TGTGCCAGCAGCAAAGGTGAGTTAGGCAGGGGCAGCAATCAGCCCCAGCATTTT.